This section outlines one T cell receptor (beta chain) sequence together with its context. Here immunoSEQ multiplex PCR was the method, and the copy in TCRdb shows in-frame clones only, minus some. The sample shows some 300,000 clones, 90% of them seen only once. The CDR3 runs 12 residues. Germline V lookup: CDR1 SQVTM, CDR2 ANQGSEA. V shed 7 bases, J shed 3 bases, and the junction held 4 bases outside the gene matches. Grouping used clinical history reported by participants in a survey and questionnaire. The sample comes from a study of blood T cell repertoires in COVID-19. About the research overall: T cells, B-cell-depleted T cells, or PBMCs supplied cDNA or gDNA.

The TCR was taken from a young woman with acute COVID-19. The chain combines TRBV29-1 with TRBJ1-2; 8 bases match TRBD1. Sequenced: PBMCs or T cells enriched from blood (not recorded which). Written as DNA, the CDR3 is TGCAGCGCACCGGGACAGGACTATGGCTACACCTTC. It codes for CSAPGQDYGYTF. Using reference TRBV29-1 and TRBJ1-2 for the parts outside the CDR3, the full variable domain is SAVISQKPSRDICQRGTSLTIQCQVDSQVTMMFWYRQQPGQSLTLIATANQGSEATYESGFVIDKFPISRPNLTFSTLTVSNMSPEDSSIYLCSAPGQDYGYTFGSGTRLTVV.